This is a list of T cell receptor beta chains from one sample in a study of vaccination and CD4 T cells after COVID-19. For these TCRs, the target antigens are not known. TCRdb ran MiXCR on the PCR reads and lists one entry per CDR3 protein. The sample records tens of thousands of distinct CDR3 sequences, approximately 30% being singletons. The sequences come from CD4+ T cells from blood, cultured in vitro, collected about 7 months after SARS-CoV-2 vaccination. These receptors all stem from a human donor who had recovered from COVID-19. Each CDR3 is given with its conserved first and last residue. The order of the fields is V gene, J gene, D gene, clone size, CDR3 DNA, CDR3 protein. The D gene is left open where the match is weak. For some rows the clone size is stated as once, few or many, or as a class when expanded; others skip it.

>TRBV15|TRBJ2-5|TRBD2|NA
TGTGCCACCAGCAGAGGGACTAGCGGTCAAGAGACCCAGTACTTC
CATSRGTSGQETQYF
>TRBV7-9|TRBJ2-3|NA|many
TGTGCCAGCAGCCCGGGGTGGAGTTCGGATACGCAGTATTTT
CASSPGWSSDTQYF
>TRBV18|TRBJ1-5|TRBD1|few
TGTGCCAGCTCACCAAAAGGGACAGGGGTGGGCAATCAGCCCCAGCATTTT
CASSPKGTGVGNQPQHF
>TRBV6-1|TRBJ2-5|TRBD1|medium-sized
TGTGCCAGCAGGAACAGGGGATTGAGTGAGACCCAGTACTTC
CASRNRGLSETQYF
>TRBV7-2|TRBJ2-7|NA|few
TGTGCCAGCAGCCCCCAAAGCTACTCCTACGAGCAGTACTTC
CASSPQSYSYEQYF
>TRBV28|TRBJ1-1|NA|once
TGTGCCAGCAATCCCGCGTGGGGGGTCTCGAACACTGAAGCTTTCTTT
CASNPAWGVSNTEAFF
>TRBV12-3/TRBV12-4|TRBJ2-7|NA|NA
TGTGCCAGCAGTTTAGCTAGCGGGACAGGGTGGACCTACGAGCAGTACTTC
CASSLASGTGWTYEQYF
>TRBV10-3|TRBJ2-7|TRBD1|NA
TGTGCCATCAGTGACCGGGACAGCTACGAGCAGTACTTC
CAISDRDSYEQYF
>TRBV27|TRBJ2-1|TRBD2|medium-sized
TGTGCCAGCAGGGCGACTAGCGGGGGGGCCTGGGAGCAGTTCTTC
CASRATSGGAWEQFF
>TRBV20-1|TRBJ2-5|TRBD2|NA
TGCAGTGCCAGCTCCCCAACTAGCGGGGGCCGAGAGACCCAGTACTTC
CSASSPTSGGRETQYF
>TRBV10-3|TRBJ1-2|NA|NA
TGTGCCATCAGTGAGGGGGGAGATAACTATGGCTACACCTTC
CAISEGGDNYGYTF
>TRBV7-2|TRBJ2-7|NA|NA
TGTGCCAGCAGCCTCTATAGGTACGAGCAGTACTTC
CASSLYRYEQYF
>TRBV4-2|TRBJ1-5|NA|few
TGTGCCAGCAGCCAAGATGCTTCAGACTATAGCAATCAGCCCCAGCATTTT
CASSQDASDYSNQPQHF
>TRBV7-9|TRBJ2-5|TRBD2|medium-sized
TGTGCCAGCACCCCAGTGGGGGGGGAGACCCAGTACTTC
CASTPVGGETQYF
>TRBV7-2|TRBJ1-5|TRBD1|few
TGTGCCAGCAGCCCTGACAGGGGGCGAGAGCAGCCCCAGCATTTT
CASSPDRGREQPQHF
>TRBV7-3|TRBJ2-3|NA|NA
TGTGCCAGCAGCTCTGGCCAAACCACAGATACGCAGTATTTT
CASSSGQTTDTQYF
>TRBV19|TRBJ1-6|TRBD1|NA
TGTGCCAGTAGTGCCCAGGGACAGGGGGCTAATTCACCCCTCCACTTT
CASSAQGQGANSPLHF
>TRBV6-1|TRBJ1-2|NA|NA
TGTGCCAGCAGAGTGGAGTCTAACTATGGCTACACCTTC
CASRVESNYGYTF
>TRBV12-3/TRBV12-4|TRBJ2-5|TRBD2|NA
TGTGCCAGCAGTCGTACTCGCGGGAGTCCTCTTAAGGCCCAGTACTTC
CASSRTRGSPLKAQYF
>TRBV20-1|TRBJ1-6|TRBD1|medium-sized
TGCAGTGCTAGAGCTCGTAGAGCAGGGGGGAATTCACCCCTCCACTTT
CSARARRAGGNSPLHF
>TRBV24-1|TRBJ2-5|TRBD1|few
TGTGCCACCAAAAGGACAGGAATAGAGAGCCAGTACTTC
CATKRTGIESQYF
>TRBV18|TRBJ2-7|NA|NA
TGTGCCAGCTCACCACCGGGGCACCGCCAGGACGAGCAGTACTTC
CASSPPGHRQDEQYF
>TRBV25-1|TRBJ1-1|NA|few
TGTGCCAGCAGACGGGAATTTGGGCCTGAAGCTTTCTTT
CASRREFGPEAFF
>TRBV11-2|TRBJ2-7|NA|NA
TGTGCCAGCAGCTCCTCCTCCTACGAGCAGTACTTC
CASSSSSYEQYF
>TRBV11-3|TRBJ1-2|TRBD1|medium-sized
TGTGCCAGCAGCTTTAGAGGTGGGACAGGGTCTGGCTACACCTTC
CASSFRGGTGSGYTF
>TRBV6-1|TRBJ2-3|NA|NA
TGTGCCAGCAGTGAAGCCGGGACAAGCACAGATACGCAGTATTTT
CASSEAGTSTDTQYF
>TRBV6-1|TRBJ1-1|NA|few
TGTGCCAGCAGGGTAGACAGTTTTAACACTGAAGCTTTCTTT
CASRVDSFNTEAFF
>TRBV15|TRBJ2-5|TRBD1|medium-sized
TGTGCCACCAGCAGAGTAGGGGGCCCCCAGTACTTC
CATSRVGGPQYF
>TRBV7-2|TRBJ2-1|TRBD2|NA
TGTGCCAGCAGCCCTAGCGGGGGGGCCGTAGATTACAATGAGCAGTTCTTC
CASSPSGGAVDYNEQFF
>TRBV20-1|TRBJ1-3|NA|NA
TGCAGTGCTAGTTCAGGCCCTGGAAACACCATATATTTT
CSASSGPGNTIYF
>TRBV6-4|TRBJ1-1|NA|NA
TGTGCCAGGATAGGACCGATGAACACTGAAGCTTTCTTT
CARIGPMNTEAFF
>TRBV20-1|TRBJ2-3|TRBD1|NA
TGCAGCCCGAACAGGGGACAAGAGGATACGCAGTATTTT
CSPNRGQEDTQYF
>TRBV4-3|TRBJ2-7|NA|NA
TGCGCCAGCAGCCAAAGGGCCGGGCTCACCTACGAGCAGTACTTC
CASSQRAGLTYEQYF
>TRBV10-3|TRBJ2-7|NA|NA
TGTGCCATCAGCAGGGAGAGCTCCTACGAGCAGTACTTC
CAISRESSYEQYF
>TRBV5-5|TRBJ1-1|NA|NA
TGTGCCAGCAGCTTGGAAGGTGCTGAAGCTTTCTTT
CASSLEGAEAFF
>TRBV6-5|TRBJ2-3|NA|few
TGTGCCAGCAGTTACTCGGGTGAGGGGTCAGATACGCAGTATTTT
CASSYSGEGSDTQYF
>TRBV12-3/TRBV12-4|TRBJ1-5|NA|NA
TGTGCCAGCAGTCCAACGATTCAGCCCCAGCATTTT
CASSPTIQPQHF
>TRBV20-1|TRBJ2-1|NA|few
TGCAGTGCTAGATCCGAGAGCTCCTACAATGAGCAGTTCTTC
CSARSESSYNEQFF
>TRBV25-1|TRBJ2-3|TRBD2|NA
TGTGCCAGCAGTGAATTTCGGGCCGGGGGGGATACGCAGTATTTT
CASSEFRAGGDTQYF
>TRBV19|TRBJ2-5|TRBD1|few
TGTGCCAGTAGTTTGGACAGGGGGCGCGGTATCGGTGAGACCCAGTACTTC
CASSLDRGRGIGETQYF
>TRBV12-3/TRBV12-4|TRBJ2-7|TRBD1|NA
TGTGCCAGCAGTTTAGCCGGGGACAGCGACGAGCAGTACTTC
CASSLAGDSDEQYF
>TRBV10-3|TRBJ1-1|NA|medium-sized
TGTGCCATCGGAGGGAGCGGGCGCGCTGAAGCTTTCTTT
CAIGGSGRAEAFF